These 21 T cell receptor beta chains were all obtained from the same sample, sequenced in a study of regulatory T cells in long-lasting Graves disease. Arm-PCR with iRepertoire HTBI primers amplified the CDR3 regions for these TCR beta libraries. TCRdb reprocessed the multiplex PCR reads with MiXCR, giving one entry per CDR3 protein. The sample records 680,000 or so distinct CDR3 sequences, around 17% being singletons. The time point is: newly diagnosed GD, antithyroid drugs for less than 3 months. PBMC RNA served as the TCR library source. This same sample was also taken into another study, of T cells in Graves' hyperthyroidism and ophthalmopathy.

Specimen: peripheral blood mononuclear cells (PBMCs), collected at new diagnosis, from a patient treated with antithyroid drugs. The source of these receptors is a woman in her 30s with Graves disease.

The sample holds many counts of this clonotype. The V and J genes are TRBV28 and TRBJ1-4; tentatively, D is TRBD1 (5 bases). V lost 5 bases and J 3 bases, leaving 10 bases between the germline ends. In germline, CDR1 is MDHEN, CDR2 SYDVKM. This CDR3 spans 14 amino acids. CDR3: CASSRGVPNEKLFF. The CDR3 DNA follows: TGTGCCAGCAGTCGGGGGGTCCCTAATGAAAAACTGTTTTTT.

This clonotype was seen many times. Its ends do not fully match the called genes, so a read error is possible. The V call is TRBV7-7, the J call TRBJ2-5, with 10 bases identical to TRBD2. This CDR3 region has 15 residues. In germline, CDR1 is SSHAT, CDR2 FNYEAQ (reference sequence). The CDR3 nucleotides are TGTGCTAGCAGCTTAAGCGGGGGGGGGATGGAGACCCAGTACTTC. Translation: CASSLSGGGMETQYF.

This clonotype was seen just once. This could be a read error, since a much larger clone is one nucleotide away. The chain is built from TRBV7-3 and TRBJ1-4; D is possibly TRBD1 (6 bases). The CDR3 spans 16 residues. The V and J ends lost 5 bases and 8 bases respectively, with 21 bases between them. Germline V gene lookup returns CDR1 SGHTA and CDR2 FQGTGA. CDR3 nucleotide sequence: TGTGCCAGCAGCCTCTACAGGGAAACGGCAGAGGAAAAACTGTTTTTT. It is translated as CASSLYRETAEEKLFF. Full variable domain (outside the CDR3, taken from reference TRBV7-3 and TRBJ1-4): GAGVSQTPSNKVTEKGKYVELRCDPISGHTALYWYRQSLGQGPEFLIYFQGTGAADDSGLPNDRFFAVRPEGSVSTLKIQRTERGDSAVYLCASSLYRETAEEKLFFGSGTQLSVL.

The chain couples TRBV6-4 to TRBJ2-5; D not certain. Germline V gives CDR1 MRHNA, CDR2 SNTAGT. The germline V and J ends were trimmed by 7 bases and 7 bases, with 22 bases remaining between them. This CDR3 comprises 15 residues. The CDR3 is CASTPRFSSRGTQYF. For the CDR3, the DNA is TGTGCCAGCACTCCCCGTTTTTCCTCTCGCGGGACCCAGTACTTC.

The rearrangement uses TRBV28 and TRBJ1-4; D might be TRBD1 (6 bases). This CDR3 is 17 amino acids long. The V end lost 4 bases, the J end lost 0 bases, and 15 bases lay between the germline ends. Germline V CDR1 and CDR2: MDHEN, SYDVKM. The CDR3 region has the DNA TGTGCCAGCAGTTCCGCCGGGGGGCAAGCAACTAATGAAAAACTGTTTTTT. Its protein product is CASSSAGGQATNEKLFF.

Many counts were recorded for this clonotype. The CDR3: CASFKDVGELFF. For the CDR3, the DNA is TGTGCCAGCTTTAAGGACGTCGGGGAGCTGTTTTTT. V and J are TRBV28 and TRBJ2-2; D is unresolved. The V and J ends lost 8 bases and 7 bases respectively, with 11 bases between them. The germline V gene encodes CDR1 MDHEN and CDR2 SYDVKM. The CDR3 is 12 residues long. The whole variable domain, filled in from reference TRBV28 and TRBJ2-2, reads DVKVTQSSRYLVKRTGEKVFLECVQDMDHENMFWYRQDPGLGLRLIYFSYDVKMKEKGDIPEGYSVSREKKERFSLILESASTNQTSMYLCASFKDVGELFFGEGSRLTVL.

The rearrangement joins TRBV27 to TRBJ1-2; maybe TRBD1 (6 bases). Germline assignment: CDR1 MNHEY and CDR2 SMNVEV (reference sequence). The V gene lost 5 bases and the J gene lost 0 bases, with 19 bases spanning the gap. The CDR3 extends over 17 amino acids. The CDR3 nucleotides are TGTGCCAGCAGTGACATATTGACAGGAGCCACTAACTATGGCTACACCTTC. It yields the protein CASSDILTGATNYGYTF.

The CDR3 sequence is CASSLGTLTGRNTIYF. The CDR3 DNA is TGTGCCAGCAGCTTAGGAACGTTGACAGGGAGAAACACCATATATTTT. J is TRBJ1-3 and V is TRBV13; 7 bases fit TRBD1. V dropped 0 bases and J dropped 5; count of bases not matched to a gene: 7. CDR1 and CDR2 (germline): PRHDT, FYEKMQ (reference sequence). CDR3 size: 16 residues. Based on the CDR3 plus reference TRBV13 and TRBJ1-3, the full variable domain is AAGVIQSPRHLIKEKRETATLKCYPIPRHDTVYWYQQGPGQDPQFLISFYEKMQSDKGSIPDRFSAQQFSDYHSELNMSSLELGDSALYFCASSLGTLTGRNTIYFGEGSWLTVV.

The CDR3, as DNA: TGCGCCAGCAGCCCCCTCCGAGGCAACGAGCAGTACTTC. It yields the protein CASSPLRGNEQYF. V is TRBV5-1 and J is TRBJ2-7, with no clear D. The length of the CDR3 is 13 residues. The V and J ends lost 4 bases and 5 bases respectively, with 13 bases between them. Looked up from germline, CDR1 is SGHRS and CDR2 is YFSETQ.

This clonotype was found many times. The chain employs TRBV6-2 or TRBV6-3 and TRBJ2-5, with unresolved D. The CDR3 is 13 residues long. CDR1 is MNHEY, CDR2 SVGEGT, per germline. V was clipped by 0 bases and J by 6 bases, with 8 bases between them. CDR3 DNA: TGTGCCAGCAGTTACTCGGCGGCCCAGACCCAGTACTTC. Protein product: CASSYSAAQTQYF.

This clonotype came up many times. The chain employs TRBV7-9 and TRBJ2-1, with 7 bases aligning to TRBD1. The CDR3 extends over 14 amino acids. Germline V CDR1 and CDR2: SEHNR, FQNEAQ (reference sequence). V was clipped by 5 bases and J by 5 bases; unmatched bases: 6. This CDR3 reads CASSVNRGNNEQFF. The CDR3 coding sequence is TGTGCCAGCAGCGTCAACAGGGGAAACAATGAGCAGTTCTTC.

This chain connects TRBV4-1 to TRBJ2-2, with a tentative D call TRBD1 (5 bases). The germline V gene has CDR1 MGHRA and CDR2 YSYEKL. The CDR3 is 15 amino acids. Between the trimmed V and J ends, which lost 2 bases and 1 base, there was a span of 8 bases. The CDR3 spells CASSQFTGNTGELFF. The CDR3 region has the DNA TGCGCCAGCAGCCAATTCACAGGGAACACCGGGGAGCTGTTTTTT.

This clonotype was picked up many times. The rearrangement joins TRBV12-3 or TRBV12-4 to TRBJ1-6; a weak D match, TRBD1 (6 bases). The CDR3 contains 14 residues. Trimming removed 6 bases from V and 6 bases from J, with 12 bases in between. CDR3 in amino acids: CASRGDISNSPLHF. CDR3 bases: TGTGCCAGCAGGGGGGACATCAGTAATTCACCCCTCCACTTT.

This clonotype was counted between two and nine times. The chain joins TRBV19 to TRBJ2-1; TRBD1 matches at 7 bases. The CDR3 loop spans 15 amino acids. Unmatched junction bases numbered 10, after V lost 4 bases and J lost 7 bases. The germline V gene encodes CDR1 LNHDA and CDR2 SQIVND (reference sequence). The chain's CDR3 is CASSKILARGNEQFF. The CDR3 DNA sequence: TGTGCCAGTAGTAAGATTCTGGCCAGGGGGAATGAGCAGTTCTTC.

There are a few counts of this clonotype. This chain links TRBV10-2 with TRBJ1-6; unclear D gene. V was trimmed by 7 bases and J by 5 bases, leaving 15 bases between them. Per the germline V gene, CDR1 is WSHSY and CDR2 is SAAADI. This CDR3 region has 15 residues. The CDR3 is CASMEQVRDNSPLHF. DNA for the CDR3: TGCGCCAGCATGGAGCAGGTCCGCGATAATTCACCCCTCCACTTT.

This clonotype came up many times. The chain recombines TRBV24-1 with TRBJ2-1; either TRBD1 or TRBD2 may fit D (5 bases each). CDR1 is KGHDR and CDR2 is SFDVKD in the germline V gene. V lost 2 bases, J lost 0 bases, and 13 bases lay in between. CDR3 length: 17 residues. In DNA form, the CDR3 reads TGTGCCACCAGTGATTCTGCCGGGACGCTCTCCTACAATGAGCAGTTCTTC. This translates into CATSDSAGTLSYNEQFF.

This clonotype appeared many times. V is TRBV6-1 and J is TRBJ1-4, with unresolved D. V gave up 11 bases and J gave up 0 bases, with 16 bases separating them. The CDR3 runs to 15 residues. CDR1 MNHNS and CDR2 SASEGT come from the germline V gene. In DNA form, the CDR3 reads TGTGCCTCCAAACCCCAGGCTGCAACTAATGAAAAACTGTTTTTT. Translated, it gives CASKPQAATNEKLFF.

There are a few counts of this clonotype. The chain uses TRBV27 and TRBJ2-1, with D tentatively TRBD2 (6 bases). Germline V gives CDR1 MNHEY, CDR2 SMNVEV (reference sequence). The V and J ends lost 6 bases and 5 bases respectively, with 14 bases between them. This CDR3 comprises 14 residues. For the CDR3, the DNA is TGTGCCAGCAGACGACTAGATCTCGACAATGAGCAGTTCTTC. Its protein product is CASRRLDLDNEQFF.

At least ten counts were recorded for this clonotype. This sequence joins TRBV28 and TRBJ2-5; no clear D. The V gene lost 7 bases and the J gene lost 5 bases, with 14 bases spanning the gap. The length of the CDR3 is 13 residues. The V gene's germline CDR1 is MDHEN and CDR2 SYDVKM. For the CDR3, the DNA is TGTGCCAGCACGGACCCTCGGCGGGAGACCCAGTACTTC. It codes for CASTDPRRETQYF.

The V gene is TRBV20-1, the J gene TRBJ2-5; possible D gene TRBD1, 6 bases. The length of the CDR3 is 13 residues. Per germline, CDR1 DFQATT and CDR2 SNEGSKA (reference sequence). V was cut by 6 bases and J by 5 bases, with 16 bases left in between. CDR3 nucleotides: TGCAGTGCCAGGGGTGGGAGCTTTGAGACCCAGTACTTC. Amino acid sequence: CSARGGSFETQYF.

This clonotype was picked up a small number of times. The chain is built from TRBV3-1 and TRBJ1-4, with 9 positions matching TRBD1. With V trimmed by 1 base and J by 7 bases, 7 bases remained unmatched. The CDR3 extends over 16 amino acids. Germline V CDR1 and CDR2: LGHDT, YNNKEL (reference sequence). The CDR3: CASSQASGQGGEKLFF. The CDR3 region has the DNA TGTGCCAGCAGCCAAGCCTCGGGACAGGGAGGTGAAAAACTGTTTTTT. The whole variable domain, filled in from reference TRBV3-1 and TRBJ1-4, reads DTAVSQTPKYLVTQMGNDKSIKCEQNLGHDTMYWYKQDSKKFLKIMFSYNNKELIINETVPNRFSPKSPDKAHLNLHINSLELGDSAVYFCASSQASGQGGEKLFFGSGTQLSVL.